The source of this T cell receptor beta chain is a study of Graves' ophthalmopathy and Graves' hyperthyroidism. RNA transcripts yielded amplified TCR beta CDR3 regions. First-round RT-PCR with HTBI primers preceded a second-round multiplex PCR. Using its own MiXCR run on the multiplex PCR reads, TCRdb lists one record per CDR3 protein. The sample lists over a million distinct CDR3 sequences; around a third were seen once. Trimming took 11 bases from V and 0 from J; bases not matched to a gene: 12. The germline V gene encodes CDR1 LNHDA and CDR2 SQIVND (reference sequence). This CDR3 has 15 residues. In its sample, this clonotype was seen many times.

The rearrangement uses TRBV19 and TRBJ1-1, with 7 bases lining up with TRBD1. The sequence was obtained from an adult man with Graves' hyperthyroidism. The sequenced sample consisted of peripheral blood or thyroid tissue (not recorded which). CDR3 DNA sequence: TGTGCCTGCCTACAGGGGAATCTCATGAACACTGAAGCTTTCTTT. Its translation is CACLQGNLMNTEAFF.